A single sample is the source of the 23 T cell receptor beta chains below, sequenced in a study of beta chain features in type 1 diabetes. Study outcomes and limitations: When Type 1 diabetes patients were examined, their TCRB CDR3s proved moderately but significantly shorter in all four CD4+ subsets.

Reverse transcribing all isolated RNA meant expressed TCRB transcripts were sequenced. The table came from immunoSEQ multiplex PCR; TCRdb's copy has only in-frame clones and leaves some out. The table includes approximately 150,000 clones, less than 15% detected once. Antigens for these TCRs are unknown. Sequences were obtained from central memory CD4+ T cells from blood. Receptors originate from a man between 18 and 35 years old with type 1 diabetes.

This sequence joins TRBV18 and TRBJ1-6; no clear D gene. Trimming took off 6 bases at V and 7 bases at J, with 16 bases between the two ends. From germline, CDR1 is KGHSH and CDR2 LQKENI. The CDR3 consists of 15 residues. CDR3 nucleotides: TGTGCCAGCTCTCACCGTTCCGATCGGAATTCACCCCTCCACTTT. Translated, it gives CASSHRSDRNSPLHF.

This clone was seen only a few times. The gene calls are TRBV18 and TRBJ2-7, with TRBD2 identical over 13 bases. The CDR3 contains 14 residues. After removal of 8 bases from V and 2 bases from J, the junction contained 3 bases not matched to a gene. Germline V CDR1 and CDR2: KGHSH, LQKENI. The CDR3 DNA sequence: TGTGCCAGCCAGGGACTAGCGGGGACCTACGAGCAGTACTTC. Protein product: CASQGLAGTYEQYF.

This clone was picked up one time. This chain connects TRBV11-3 to TRBJ2-5; D call uncertain. Deletions cut 2 bases from V and 1 base from J, with 14 bases between. This CDR3 has 16 amino acids. Looked up from germline, CDR1 is SGHNT and CDR2 is YENEEA. CDR3 DNA sequence: TGTGCCAGCAGCTTAAGGGCCACCTCGCTCCAAGAGACCCAGTACTTC. This translates into CASSLRATSLQETQYF.

This clone was picked up a small number of times. The chain recombines TRBV30 with TRBJ1-2, with D possibly being TRBD1 (5 bases). Trimming removed 0 bases from V and 5 bases from J, with 13 bases in between. The CDR3 totals 14 residues. From germline, CDR1 is GTSNPN and CDR2 SVGIG (reference sequence). The CDR3 sequence: CAWSVDSSGYGYTF. Here the CDR3 DNA reads TGTGCCTGGAGTGTAGACAGCTCTGGGTATGGCTACACCTTC.

The chain couples TRBV29-1 to TRBJ2-1; D might be TRBD1 (5 bases). CDR1 and CDR2 (germline): SQVTM, ANQGSEA. CDR3 size: 13 residues. Trimming took off 4 bases at V and 5 bases at J, with 12 bases between the two ends. The chain's CDR3 is CSVGSDRDNEQFF. The CDR3 DNA is TGCAGCGTTGGGAGCGACAGAGACAATGAGCAGTTCTTC.

V usage is TRBV19 and J usage is TRBJ2-5; no reliable D call. The CDR3 consists of 13 residues. Germline-derived CDR1 and CDR2 are LNHDA and SQIVND (reference sequence). Trimming pared 3 bases from V and 5 bases from J, leaving 10 bases between. CDR3 sequence: CASSMAAEETQYF. The CDR3 bases are TGTGCCAGTAGTATGGCGGCGGAGGAGACCCAGTACTTC.

DNA for the CDR3: TGCAGCGTTGAATTGCTGGGCAGCTCTTCTGGAAACACCATATATTTT. Translated, it gives CSVELLGSSSGNTIYF. The chain employs TRBV29-1 and TRBJ1-3; D remains ambiguous. The germline V gene encodes CDR1 SQVTM and CDR2 ANQGSEA. The CDR3 extends over 16 amino acids. V was shortened by 2 bases and J by 1 base, with 15 bases between the two germline ends.

This chain's CDR3 is CASSVTQGVNTEAFF. DNA for the CDR3: TGTGCCAGCAGCGTAACTCAGGGTGTGAACACTGAAGCTTTCTTT. The chain joins TRBV9 to TRBJ1-1; D possibly corresponds to TRBD1 (5 bases). V lost 1 base and J 0 bases, leaving 10 bases between the germline ends. This CDR3 is built from 15 residues. Germline V CDR1 and CDR2: SGDLS, YYNGEE.

This clone was observed a handful of times. This sample includes further DNA sequences coding for the same CDR3. V usage is TRBV10-3 and J usage is TRBJ1-1; D is undetermined. The CDR3 totals 11 residues. Trimming shortened V by 4 bases and J by 3 bases, and 3 bases separated the two germline ends. The germline V gene encodes CDR1 ENHRY and CDR2 SYGVKD. The CDR3 loop reads CAISGDTEAFF. DNA for the CDR3: TGTGCCATCAGTGGGGACACTGAAGCTTTCTTT.

The chain has TRBV23-1 and TRBJ2-1; a weak D match, TRBD1 (6 bases). TRBV23-1 is an open reading frame whose function is uncertain. Trimming pared 2 bases from V and 7 bases from J, leaving 24 bases between. This CDR3 spans 18 amino acids. CDR3 loop: CASSQAPRLTGRVNEQFF. Written as DNA, the CDR3 is TGCGCCAGCAGTCAAGCGCCCCGGCTTACAGGGAGAGTAAATGAGCAGTTCTTC.

J is TRBJ2-1 and V is TRBV5-1, with TRBD2 identical over 8 bases. The CDR3 consists of 17 residues. The V gene end was trimmed by 0 bases and the J gene end by 0 bases; junction bases not matched to a gene: 5. CDR1 is SGHRS and CDR2 is YFSETQ in the germline V gene. In nucleotides, the CDR3 is TGCGCCAGCAGCTTGGTCCTAGCGGGTAACTCCTACAATGAGCAGTTCTTC. Its protein is CASSLVLAGNSYNEQFF. Full variable domain (rest looked up from reference TRBV5-1 and TRBJ2-1): KAGVTQTPRYLIKTRGQQVTLSCSPISGHRSVSWYQQTPGQGLQFLFEYFSETQRNKGNFPGRFSGRQFSNSRSEMNVSTLELGDSALYLCASSLVLAGNSYNEQFFGPGTRLTVL.

The V gene is TRBV7-9, the J gene TRBJ2-2; D is perhaps TRBD1 (6 bases). Trimming took off 4 bases at V and 2 bases at J, with 14 bases between the two ends. The length of the CDR3 is 16 residues. Germline CDR1 SEHNR, CDR2 FQNEAQ (reference sequence). The CDR3 spells CASSSQGRVNTGELFF. DNA for the CDR3: TGTGCCAGCAGCTCACAGGGAAGGGTCAACACCGGGGAGCTGTTTTTT.

The chain uses TRBV13 and TRBJ2-7, with a weak D call TRBD2 (5 bases). Trimming took 2 bases from V and 5 from J, leaving 10 bases between them. This CDR3 has 13 amino acids. Germline-derived CDR1 and CDR2 are PRHDT and FYEKMQ (reference sequence). CDR3 sequence: CASSLRRGNEQYF. The CDR3 nucleotides read TGTGCCAGCAGCTTACGTCGGGGAAACGAGCAGTACTTC. The whole variable domain, remainder taken from reference TRBV13 and TRBJ2-7, is AAGVIQSPRHLIKEKRETATLKCYPIPRHDTVYWYQQGPGQDPQFLISFYEKMQSDKGSIPDRFSAQQFSDYHSELNMSSLELGDSALYFCASSLRRGNEQYFGPGTRLTVT.

This chain links TRBV28 with TRBJ1-1, with no clear D. V gave up 4 bases and J gave up 3 bases, with 18 bases separating them. The CDR3 has 16 residues. Germline V lookup: CDR1 MDHEN, CDR2 SYDVKM. CDR3 DNA sequence: TGTGCCAGCAGTTCCCTGGGCCGGCTTAGGTACACTGAAGCTTTCTTT. It specifies CASSSLGRLRYTEAFF. Full variable domain (outside the CDR3, taken from reference TRBV28 and TRBJ1-1): DVKVTQSSRYLVKRTGEKVFLECVQDMDHENMFWYRQDPGLGLRLIYFSYDVKMKEKGDIPEGYSVSREKKERFSLILESASTNQTSMYLCASSSLGRLRYTEAFFGQGTRLTVV.

This clone was counted only a few times. The chain couples TRBV7-8 to TRBJ1-2; D ambiguous. Trimming took 5 bases from V and 2 from J, leaving 12 bases between them. The germline CDR1 and CDR2 sequences are SGHVS and FQNEAQ. The CDR3 runs to 14 residues. The CDR3 here is CASSPGSGNYGYTF. CDR3 DNA sequence: TGTGCCAGCAGCCCGGGGTCGGGGAACTATGGCTACACCTTC.

This clone showed up just a few times. A far more abundant clone sits one base away, making this likely a read error. The gene calls are TRBV4-1 and TRBJ2-6; D is unresolved. The V gene's germline CDR1 is MGHRA and CDR2 YSYEKL. CDR3 length: 16 residues. DNA for the CDR3: TGCGCCCGCAGCCAAGGGCAGCGTTCTGGGGCCAACGTCCTGACTTTC. This translates into CARSQGQRSGANVLTF.

This clone was seen at least ten times. The V gene is TRBV18, the J gene TRBJ2-7, with TRBD1 identical over 8 bases. V trimming: 3 bases; J trimming: 6 bases; junction bases outside the gene matches: 13. CDR1 KGHSH and CDR2 LQKENI come from the germline V gene. This CDR3 is built from 16 residues. CDR3 DNA sequence: TGTGCCAGCTCACCGTCTTTTGGACAGGGAGAGGGCGAGCAGTACTTC. Translating it yields CASSPSFGQGEGEQYF.

The chain joins TRBV6-1 to TRBJ2-6; the D gene is possibly TRBD1 (6 bases). The CDR3 totals 15 residues. Germline loops: CDR1 MNHNS, CDR2 SASEGT. Trimming removed 11 bases at V and 0 bases at J, with 14 bases between. CDR3 coding DNA: TGTGCCGAAAGGGACACCGACTCTGGGGCCAACGTCCTGACTTTC. Its translation is CAERDTDSGANVLTF.

This clone has just a few counts. The chain uses TRBV29-1 and TRBJ2-7, with D possibly being TRBD1 (5 bases). Trimming left V 5 bases short and J 0 bases short, with 17 bases between. Germline CDR1 and CDR2: SQVTM and ANQGSEA. This CDR3 contains 15 residues. The CDR3 is CSVKYPAGISYEQYF. The CDR3 DNA is TGCAGCGTTAAGTACCCAGCAGGGATCTCCTACGAGCAGTACTTC.

The chain employs TRBV19 and TRBJ1-5; a possible D gene is TRBD1 (5 bases). CDR3 length: 17 residues. Germline values: CDR1 LNHDA, CDR2 SQIVND (reference sequence). V was trimmed by 6 bases and J by 0 bases, leaving 18 bases between them. CDR3 sequence (DNA): TGTGCCAGTAGCACCGGGGCAGGTCGAGATAGCAATCAGCCCCAGCATTTT. It encodes CASSTGAGRDSNQPQHF.

This chain links TRBV6-5 with TRBJ1-1; 7 nucleotides agree with TRBD1. J was trimmed by 11 bases and V by 5 bases; bases with no gene match: 11. Looked up from germline, CDR1 is MNHEY and CDR2 is SVGAGI. The CDR3 has 13 amino acids. CDR3 nucleotides: TGTGCCAGCAGTAAAACAGGGGTAAACGTGGCTTTCTTT. Translation: CASSKTGVNVAFF.

The chain employs TRBV28 and TRBJ2-1, with 7 bases matching TRBD2. The length of the CDR3 is 14 residues. Per the germline V gene, CDR1 is MDHEN and CDR2 is SYDVKM. After removal of 4 bases from V and 4 bases from J, the junction contained 4 bases not matched to a gene. The CDR3 sequence is CASSSASGYNEQFF. The CDR3 DNA reads as TGTGCCAGCAGTTCGGCTAGCGGTTACAATGAGCAGTTCTTC.

This sequence joins TRBV6-5 and TRBJ1-2; TRBD1 is a possible D gene (5 bases). The germline gives CDR1 MNHEY, CDR2 SVGAGI. The V and J ends lost 7 bases and 6 bases respectively, with 12 bases between them. This CDR3 has 12 residues. CDR3 loop: CASKMGVDGYTF. In nucleotides, the CDR3 is TGTGCCAGCAAGATGGGGGTAGATGGCTACACCTTC.